This T cell receptor beta chain was retrieved from a study of identical twins. With 0 bases removed from V and 0 bases from J, the gap between germline ends came to 11 bases. Germline V lookup: CDR1 DFQATT, CDR2 SNEGSKA (reference sequence). The CDR3 has 15 residues. Template switching introduced a universal primer site, and the cDNA bore unique molecular identifiers. Using its own MiXCR run on the 5' RACE reads, TCRdb lists one record per CDR3 protein. The data hold 450,000 or so distinct CDR3 sequences, with approximately 17% observed a single time. Notes on the study in general: Out-of-frame alpha sequences common to twins were enriched for low generation probability. The same donors were not followed; conclusions instead depended on cross-sectional statistical analysis.

Note on this clonotype: The antigen is unknown.

This TCR derives from a man between 50 and 59 years old in good health. The chain uses TRBV20-1 and TRBJ1-1; D not certain. The sample consisted of naive T cells sorted from blood. The CDR3 DNA reads TGCAGTGCTAGAGACTTAGCCAGCGTGAACACTGAAGCTTTCTTT. Its translation: CSARDLASVNTEAFF.